The 8 T cell receptor beta chains given below trace back to one sample, sequenced in a study of blood T cells in healthy people across ages (dated by TCRdb to 2013 to 2016). The receptor library was made with 5' RACE. Instrument on record: Illumina HiSeq 2500. A second PCR of about 6 to 12 cycles was run with a J-beta primer mix and a sample-barcoded 5' primer. TCRdb trimmed public reads at Q25 via fastp, called clones via MiXCR and kept in-frame beta chains. Entries that share a CDR3 protein sequence are merged under the most common genes and DNA. The sample records around 520,000 distinct CDR3 sequences, about 29% of which are singletons. The ten largest make up 3.6% of the sample. These same records also appear under a second study, on T cells of mothers and their children.

The material sequenced was blood. These receptors were taken from a boy younger than 10 in good health.

With regard to this clonotype: A junction boundary mismatches the germline segment, possibly from a read error. The chain recombines TRBV12-3 or TRBV12-4 with TRBJ2-1, with TRBD1 matching over 7 bases. This CDR3 is 12 amino acids long. The CDR3 DNA follows: TGTGCCAGCAGTCCTGGGGACAGCCTAGCTTCTTTC. Its translation is CASSPGDSLASF.

V gene TRBV6-5 combines with J gene TRBJ1-1; TRBD1 is a possible D gene (6 bases). Trimming took off 3 bases at V and 0 bases at J, with 11 bases between the two ends. Germline CDR1 and CDR2: MNHEY and SVGAGI. The CDR3 is 15 residues long. CDR3 region: CASSYRTVLNTEAFF. The CDR3 DNA follows: TGTGCCAGCAGTTATAGGACAGTCCTGAACACTGAAGCTTTCTTT.

CDR3 loop: CASSLPGSQETQYF. In DNA form, the CDR3 reads TGTGCCAGCAGTTTACCGGGCAGTCAAGAGACCCAGTACTTC. The chain recombines TRBV12-3 or TRBV12-4 with TRBJ2-5; no reliable D call. V was shortened by 2 bases and J by 2 bases, with 9 bases between the two germline ends. The CDR3 runs to 14 residues.

The chain employs TRBV3-1 and TRBJ1-2; no clear D. This CDR3 has 14 residues. Germline assignment: CDR1 LGHDT and CDR2 YNNKEL (reference sequence). Trimming shortened V by 0 bases and J by 4 bases, and 9 bases separated the two germline ends. The CDR3 here is CASSQDADIYGYTF. In DNA, the CDR3 is TGTGCCAGCAGCCAAGATGCTGATATCTATGGCTACACCTTC.

This clonotype occurred a few times. The V and J genes are TRBV6-6 and TRBJ2-2, with 9 bases fitting TRBD2. Germline CDR1 is MNHNY and CDR2 is SVGAGI (reference sequence). The CDR3 loop spans 16 amino acids. V lost 4 bases to trimming and J lost 4 bases; unmatched junction nucleotides: 7. The CDR3 bases are TGTGCCAGCAGTTGGGATAGCGGGGGTCCCACCGGGGAGCTGTTTTTT. It translates to CASSWDSGGPTGELFF.

The chain is built from TRBV6-1 and TRBJ2-2; no reliable D call. Per the germline V gene, CDR1 is MNHNS and CDR2 is SASEGT. The CDR3 has 16 residues. Trimming took 5 bases from V and 0 from J, leaving 13 bases between them. As DNA, the CDR3 is TGTGCCAGCAGTAAATACAGTGCCGCGAACACCGGGGAGCTGTTTTTT. Protein sequence: CASSKYSAANTGELFF.

The chain links TRBV7-9 to TRBJ1-4; D is unclear. The germline CDR1 and CDR2 sequences are SEHNR and FQNEAQ (reference sequence). This CDR3 is 11 amino acids long. The V end lost 5 bases, the J end lost 8 bases, and 6 bases lay between the germline ends. The CDR3 spells CASSPREKLFF. In nucleotides, the CDR3 is TGTGCCAGCAGCCCGCGGGAAAAACTGTTTTTT.

This chain joins TRBV20-1 and TRBJ2-3, with 11 positions matching TRBD1. From germline, CDR1 is DFQATT and CDR2 SNEGSKA (reference sequence). The junction had 7 bases not matched to a gene; V was cut back by 6 bases and J by 14 bases. The CDR3 consists of 11 residues. The CDR3 protein is CSARGQGARYF. The CDR3 region has the DNA TGCAGTGCGCGAGGACAGGGGGCTCGGTATTTT.